The TCR beta chain under discussion was sequenced for a study of CD8 T cells in ankylosing spondylitis. This clonotype has a handful of counts. Its matching antigen is unknown. Regarding the study as a whole: Those disease-linked clones were CD8+; they were also relatively rare in peripheral blood. Matched ankylosing spondylitis synovial fluid reportedly showed significant enrichment of disease-linked clones.

One entry per CDR3 protein results from TCRdb running MiXCR on the 5' RACE reads. The sample has some 340,000 distinct CDR3 sequences; under 15% are singletons. Sequencing was performed on blood, either unsorted or a sorted T cell fraction (not recorded which). This receptor was taken from a male donor with ankylosing spondylitis or in good health (not recorded which).

The CDR3 DNA reads TGTGCCAGCGAGGGGACCGGGGTTTTTGATGGCTACACCTTC. Its protein product is CASEGTGVFDGYTF. The chain recombines TRBV25-1 with TRBJ1-2; D perhaps matches TRBD1 (5 bases). Trimming left V 8 bases short and J 6 bases short, with 19 bases between. Germline V CDR1 and CDR2: MGHDK, SYGVNS. There are 14 residues in the CDR3.